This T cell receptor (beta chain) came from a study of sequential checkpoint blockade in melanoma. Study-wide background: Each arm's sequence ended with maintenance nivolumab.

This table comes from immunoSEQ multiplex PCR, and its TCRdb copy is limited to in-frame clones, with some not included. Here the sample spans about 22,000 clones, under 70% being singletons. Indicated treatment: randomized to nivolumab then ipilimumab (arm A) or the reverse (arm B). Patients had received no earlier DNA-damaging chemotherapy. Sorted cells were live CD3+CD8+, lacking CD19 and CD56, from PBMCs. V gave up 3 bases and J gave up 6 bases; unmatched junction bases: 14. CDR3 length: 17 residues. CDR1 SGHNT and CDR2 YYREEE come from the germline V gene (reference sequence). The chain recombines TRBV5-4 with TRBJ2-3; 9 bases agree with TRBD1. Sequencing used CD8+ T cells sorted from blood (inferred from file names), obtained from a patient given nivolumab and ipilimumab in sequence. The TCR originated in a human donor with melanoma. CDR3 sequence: CASSSTGTGGSWDTQYF. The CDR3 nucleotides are TGTGCCAGCAGCTCGACGGGTACAGGGGGCTCTTGGGATACGCAGTATTTT.